Included here is one T cell receptor beta chain sequence, with context. Its cognate antigen is unknown. The data are from a study of cytomegalovirus exposure and HLA in healthy donors. General study findings and limits: As a later analysis showed, several of the most significant clusters appeared to be linked to common viral pathogens. CMV serostatus was the sole immune exposure data available.

CDR1 and CDR2 (germline): DFQATT, SNEGSKA (reference sequence). Trimming pared 1 base from V and 8 bases from J, leaving 6 bases between. CDR3 length: 11 amino acids. 60 Vbeta and 13 Jbeta primers were used in PCR. Sequencing was performed with immunoSEQ multiplex PCR; in TCRdb, only in-frame clones are kept and a portion is missing. Of 200,000 to 250,000 clones in the sample, roughly 70% were seen once. This clonotype was obtained from a man aged 35 to 55 in good health and CMV-seropositive. The sequenced sample consisted of PBMCs. The chain is built from TRBV20-1 and TRBJ2-1; D ambiguous. The CDR3 loop is CSARGSDEQFF. The CDR3 DNA is TGCAGTGCTAGAGGATCGGATGAGCAGTTCTTC.